These 12 T cell receptor beta chains share one sample of origin, sequenced in a study of T cells in Graves' hyperthyroidism and ophthalmopathy. RNA transcripts yielded amplified TCR beta CDR3 regions. HTBI primers were used for first-round RT-PCR of the TCR CDR3. MiXCR was run by TCRdb on the multiplex PCR reads, yielding one entry per CDR3 protein. The top ten hold approximately 60% of the sample, which has under 300,000 distinct CDR3 sequences, approximately 23% seen once. What was sequenced was blood. The origin of the receptors is a man between 25 and 39 years old with Graves' ophthalmopathy.

This clonotype was counted only a few times. The chain uses TRBV7-9 and TRBJ2-1; 12 bases fit TRBD2. V shed 5 bases and J 13 bases; nucleotides not matched to a gene: 9. Germline V gives CDR1 SEHNR, CDR2 FQNEAQ (reference sequence). The CDR3 is 14 residues long. CDR3 region: CASSTGLAGQGQFF. In DNA, the CDR3 is TGTGCCAGCAGCACGGGACTAGCGGGCCAGGGACAGTTCTTC. Variable domain in full (rest from reference TRBV7-9 and TRBJ2-1): DTGVSQNPRHKITKRGQNVTFRCDPISEHNRLYWYRQTLGQGPEFLTYFQNEAQLEKSRLLSDRFSAERPKGSFSTLEIQRTEQGDSAMYLCASSTGLAGQGQFFGPGTRLTVL.

The CDR3 nucleotides are TGTGCCAGCGGCCCCCCAACGGGGATGGGCACTGAAGCTTTCTTT. Protein product: CASGPPTGMGTEAFF. The genes are TRBV7-8 and TRBJ1-1; D is unclear. Trimming shortened V by 8 bases and J by 4 bases, and 20 bases separated the two germline ends. This CDR3 is 15 amino acids long. Germline V gene lookup returns CDR1 SGHVS and CDR2 FQNEAQ.

The chain joins TRBV24-1 to TRBJ2-5; D is perhaps TRBD1 (5 bases). This CDR3 contains 18 residues. From germline, CDR1 is KGHDR and CDR2 SFDVKD. Trimming removed 0 bases at V and 5 bases at J, with 21 bases between. CDR3 region: CATSDLPADKSSGETQYF. In DNA, the CDR3 is TGTGCCACCAGTGATTTGCCAGCTGACAAATCTTCAGGGGAGACCCAGTACTTC.

The rearrangement joins TRBV11-3 to TRBJ2-1; D gene ambiguous. Per the germline V gene, CDR1 is SGHNT and CDR2 is YENEEA. The CDR3 has 13 amino acids. Trimming stripped 0 bases from V and 10 bases from J, with 10 bases between. The CDR3 spells CASSLDRLREQFF. The CDR3 nucleotides read TGTGCCAGCAGCTTAGATCGGCTGCGGGAGCAGTTCTTC.

The chain employs TRBV9 and TRBJ1-1; 9 bases map to TRBD1. V was pared by 3 bases and J by 3 bases, with 0 bases of the junction left unmatched. Germline V gene lookup returns CDR1 SGDLS and CDR2 YYNGEE. The CDR3 sequence is 13 residues long. The CDR3 nucleotides read TGTGCCAGCAGCGGGGACAGGGACACTGAAGCTTTCTTT. Translating gives CASSGDRDTEAFF.

The chain couples TRBV7-6 to TRBJ2-5; D is undetermined. The germline gives CDR1 SGHVS, CDR2 FNYEAQ. Trimming removed 1 base at V and 3 bases at J, with 15 bases between. This CDR3 spans 16 amino acids. The CDR3 nucleotides are TGTGCCAGCAGCTTAGGATTGGCTAGGACGGAAGAGACCCAGTACTTC. Encoded protein: CASSLGLARTEETQYF.

The V call is TRBV5-6, the J call TRBJ2-7; 11 bases agree with TRBD2. The CDR3 contains 17 residues. Losses at the gene ends were 0 bases for V and 3 bases for J; bases not matched to a gene: 8. Germline CDR1 is SGHDT and CDR2 is YYEEEE. The CDR3 loop is CASSLGYTSGRHYEQYF. In DNA, the CDR3 is TGTGCCAGCAGCTTGGGATATACTAGCGGGAGACACTACGAGCAGTACTTC.

The V gene is TRBV20-1, the J gene TRBJ2-2; weak D call: TRBD2 (6 bases). The CDR3 runs to 17 residues. Germline assignment: CDR1 DFQATT and CDR2 SNEGSKA (reference sequence). V lost 0 bases, J lost 5 bases, and 19 bases lay in between. The CDR3 here is CSARDGFSGRGTGELFF. The CDR3 DNA follows: TGCAGTGCTAGAGATGGTTTTAGCGGAAGAGGGACCGGGGAGCTGTTTTTT.

This chain connects TRBV6-1 to TRBJ1-1; D is perhaps TRBD1 (6 bases). V lost 7 bases and J lost 4, with 13 bases in between. The CDR3 runs to 13 residues. Germline CDR1 MNHNS, CDR2 SASEGT. The CDR3 loop is CASTKGGSTEAFF. CDR3 DNA: TGTGCCAGCACCAAAGGGGGAAGCACTGAAGCTTTCTTT.

CDR3 in DNA: TGTGCCACCAGTGACCCCGGACAGTCTGGTGAGACCCAGTACTTC. This translates into CATSDPGQSGETQYF. V gene TRBV24-1 combines with J gene TRBJ2-5; tentative D call: TRBD1 (6 bases). Germline V lookup: CDR1 KGHDR, CDR2 SFDVKD. Trimming pared 4 bases from V and 5 bases from J, leaving 16 bases between. The CDR3 has 15 residues.

The chain is built from TRBV6-5 and TRBJ2-7, with TRBD2 matching over 9 bases. The V gene end was trimmed by 2 bases and the J gene end by 2 bases; junction bases not matched to a gene: 7. There are 16 residues in the CDR3. CDR1 and CDR2 from the germline V gene are MNHEY and SVGAGI. This chain's CDR3 is CASSYLAPSGTYEQYF. The CDR3 DNA reads as TGTGCCAGCAGTTACCTCGCACCTAGCGGGACCTACGAGCAGTACTTC.

The rearrangement joins TRBV7-6 to TRBJ2-5; D gene ambiguous. Germline CDR1 and CDR2: SGHVS and FNYEAQ. This CDR3 spans 14 amino acids. Trimming shortened V by 1 base and J by 5 bases, and 11 bases separated the two germline ends. The CDR3 DNA reads TGTGCCAGCAGCTTAGACGTAGCTGGGGAGACCCAGTACTTC. This gives the protein CASSLDVAGETQYF. The complete variable domain, with remaining parts taken from reference TRBV7-6 and TRBJ2-5, reads GAGVSQSPRYKVTKRGQDVALRCDPISGHVSLYWYRQALGQGPEFLTYFNYEAQQDKSGLPNDRFSAERPEGSISTLTIQRTEQRDSAMYRCASSLDVAGETQYFGPGTRLLVL.